Detailed here is one TCR beta chain. These data originate in a study of blood T cell repertoires in COVID-19. Study background: T cells, B-cell-depleted T cells, or PBMCs supplied cDNA or gDNA.

The authors' processing: Reference gene primer amplification gave estimated nucleated cell counts. Clones were read by immunoSEQ multiplex PCR, and TCRdb kept only the in-frame ones, dropping some. V and J calls and clone size are copied from that table; D and trimming were computed from the DNA. The profile shows approximately 300,000 clones, roughly 91% of them singletons. The CDR3 is made up of 16 amino acids. Per the germline V gene, CDR1 is KGHSH and CDR2 is LQKENI. Trimming shortened V by 2 bases and J by 0 bases, and 11 bases separated the two germline ends. The receptor's source is a man aged 35 to 55 with acute or convalescent COVID-19. Sequenced input: peripheral blood. The rearrangement joins TRBV18 to TRBJ1-5; D is undetermined. CDR3 amino acids: CASSPSVLVSNQPQHF. DNA of the CDR3: TGTGCCAGCTCACCAAGCGTTCTGGTTAGCAATCAGCCCCAGCATTTT.